What follows describes a single TCR beta chain. Its antigen remains unknown. The PCR employed 60 Vbeta primers together with 13 Jbeta primers. Repertoires were generated with immunoSEQ multiplex PCR, while TCRdb's copy carries only in-frame clones and drops some. The sample shows about 250,000 clones, 85% of them seen only once. Germline V gene lookup returns CDR1 MNHNY and CDR2 SVGAGI (reference sequence). This CDR3 is built from 12 residues. V shed 10 bases and J shed 2 bases, with 12 bases lying between them. These data come from a study of cytomegalovirus exposure and HLA in healthy donors. Study findings and constraints: Across HLA loci, a later analysis found differing TCR association rates, with DRB1 most and HLA-C fewest.

The chain links TRBV6-6 to TRBJ2-7; D perhaps matches TRBD1 (6 bases). The TCR sequence derives from a girl aged 2 to 9 in good health and CMV-seronegative. Sequenced: PBMCs. Here the CDR3 reads CATQGSAYEQYF. The CDR3 region has the DNA TGTGCCACCCAGGGGTCAGCCTACGAGCAGTACTTC.